This TCR beta chain emerged from a study of shared clonotypes between healthy human individuals (dated by TCRdb to about 2020). Notes on the research overall: The cohort included three men and a couple of women between 18 and 49 years of age. Blood TCR repertoires of four to six healthy adults were deeply sequenced to estimate repertoire size and the extent of clonotype sharing between individuals. Different laboratories and diverse techniques were used to prepare libraries and sequence TCR repertoires, to increase sequencing depth and limit assay-specific biases. For each donor, CD4 naive and CD4 memory were each given three plates, CD8 naive was given two plates, and CD8 memory was given one plate. Between about 0.94 and 8.9 billion PBMCs per donor were obtained by leukapheresis.

TCR CDR3 regions were amplified from genomic DNA by multiplex PCR using the deep immunoSEQ assay. For each cell subset, the extracted genomic DNA was distributed evenly across all wells of several immunoSEQ 96-well plates, and each plate served as one replicate. For sorted subsets, around 200 ng genomic DNA, equal to 30,000 or so T cell genomes, was loaded into each replicate PCR. The purified libraries were quantified using a Qubit 3.0 fluorometer, sized with a Bioanalyzer 2100, and then quantified again using the KAPA Library Quantification kit. A separate single-read 150-cycle Illumina NextSeq 550 flow cell was used to sequence each immunoSEQ 96-well plate. The original pipeline was this. Because the immunoSEQ output included only junctional sequences and no quality scores, the filtering could not be the same as the filtering used for full-length reads. To assign V/J genes and CDR3, sequences were annotated using PyIR, a Python wrapper for IgBLAST v1.9, with IMGT germline references. Reads were filtered out if the reads had weak V/J assignments (E-value above 1e-6), no CDR3, stop codons, out-of-frame junctions, or ambiguous translated residues. A V3J clonotype was defined by an identical inferred V gene, J gene, and CDR3 amino acid sequence. Percentage overlap between repertoires was calculated by dividing the number of shared unique clonotypes by the size of the smaller repertoire. Richness of each repertoire was evaluated using RTK rarefaction, the Chao1 estimator, and Recon v2.1 estimates of unobserved clonotypes. Generation probabilities for all TCRbeta clonotypes obtained by the gDNA method from a handful of donors were computed using OLGA. The immuneACCESS repertoire file appears here via TCRdb, limited to in-frame rearrangements. These files lack a portion of the clones; in checked studies, under half of the deficit traces to unresolved V genes, and the cause of the others is not known. The DNA was the basis for D and trimming; V, J and clone size are from that table. This sample gives 1.4 million to 1.5 million clones in total; around 97% of them show up just once. Over 1% of the sample goes to the ten largest clones.

The paper as a whole reports these results and caveats: Pairwise subsampling led to the expectation that sequencing depth would affect the degree of clonotype sharing among donors. Even with the large sequencing depth, rarefaction of the sorted-subset datasets indicated that sequencing was incomplete. Naive subsets generally had larger estimated clonotype richness than memory subsets. Compared with non-shared clonotypes, clonotypes shared by all four sorted-subset donors had higher generation probabilities. Approximately 4.8% of naive CD4, 3% to 4% of naive CD8, roughly 2.4% of memory CD4, and more than 0.35% of memory CD8 clonotypes were shared across several donors. Only blood was sampled, and tissue TCR repertoires likely differ from those in blood. The small number of donors limited the genetic and exposure-history diversity represented.

The CDR3 numbers 14 residues from cysteine through phenylalanine. Solely the CDR3 DNA is kept, with 42 bases framed from the first base. The germline V gene yields SQVTM for CDR1 and ANQGSEA for CDR2. Trimming accounts for 4 bases at V and 1 base at J, while the number of junction bases matched to no gene is 2. The donors were healthy, HIV-negative adults with no recently reported acute infections or vaccinations. Every donor was a Caucasian adult living in Nashville, Tennessee, USA. CD4+ T cells were enriched by magnetic negative selection; naive cells were then positively selected on CD45RA, and the negative fraction formed the memory subset. After blood collection by leukapheresis, PBMCs were isolated using Ficoll-Histopaque density gradient centrifugation and then cryopreserved in the vapor phase of liquid nitrogen. Purity and quantity of every magnetically sorted T cell population were checked by analytical flow cytometry. Genomic DNA was isolated from each sorted fraction and quantified by UV absorbance on a Nanodrop 2000c.

As for this clone: Its antigen specificity is not known. No much larger clonotype is one base removed from it; base qualities were not supplied.

Recombination connected TRBV29-1 to TRBJ2-1; 9 of the junction bases match TRBD1. The sample comprised naive CD4+ T cells sorted from blood. The sample's cell subset or site label is to be understood as: CD45RA+ positively selected. The TCR originated in a young man in good health. The bases read TGCAGCGTTGTAGGACAGGGGTCCTACAATGAGCAGTTCTTC. It translates to CSVVGQGSYNEQFF.